This TCR beta chain was sequenced in a study of blood T cell repertoires in COVID-19. Across the whole study: Donors in the United States, Italy and Spain gave samples during acute or convalescent COVID-19.

The age range of participants was 18 to 89 years, with residence in about two dozen US areas. Cohort placement rested on clinical history that participants reported themselves. V was cut by 4 bases and J by 6 bases, with 16 bases left in between. This CDR3 is built from 14 residues. Looked up from germline, CDR1 is LNHDA and CDR2 is SQIVND (reference sequence). Authors' data handling: Amplifying reference gene primers gave estimates of nucleated cell counts. Data came from immunoSEQ multiplex PCR; TCRdb stores just in-frame clones and leaves some out. Clonal size and the V and J genes are those of that table, whereas D and trimming came from the DNA. The sample has 200,000 to 300,000 clones, around four fifths seen once.

What was sequenced was PBMCs or T cells enriched from blood (not recorded which). This sequence was found in a woman aged 40 to 55 who had been exposed to COVID-19. The V call is TRBV19, the J call TRBJ2-7; possible D gene TRBD2, 6 bases. CDR3 amino acids: CASSNALATGEQYF. CDR3 DNA: TGTGCCAGTAGTAATGCACTAGCTACGGGCGAGCAGTACTTC.